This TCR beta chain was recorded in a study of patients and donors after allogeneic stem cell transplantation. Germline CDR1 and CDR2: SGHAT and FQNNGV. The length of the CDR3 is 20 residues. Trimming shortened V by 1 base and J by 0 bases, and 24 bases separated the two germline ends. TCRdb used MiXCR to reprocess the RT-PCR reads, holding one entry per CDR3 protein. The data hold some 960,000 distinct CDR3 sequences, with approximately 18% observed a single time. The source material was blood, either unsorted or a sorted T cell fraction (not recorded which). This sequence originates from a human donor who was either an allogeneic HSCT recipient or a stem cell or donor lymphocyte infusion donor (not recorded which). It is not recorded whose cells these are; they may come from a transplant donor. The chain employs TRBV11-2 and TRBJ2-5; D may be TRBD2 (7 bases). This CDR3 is CASSLVSGLRGGSYQETQYF. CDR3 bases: TGTGCCAGCAGCTTAGTCTCCGGGTTGAGGGGGGGCTCGTACCAAGAGACCCAGTACTTC.